Shown below are 5 T cell receptor beta chains from a single sample sequenced in a study of T cells in Graves' hyperthyroidism and ophthalmopathy. It was RNA transcripts that yielded the amplified TCR beta CDR3 regions. Using the HTBI primer set, a first-round RT-PCR was run on the TCR CDR3. One entry per CDR3 protein results from TCRdb running MiXCR on the multiplex PCR reads. This sample yields some 440,000 distinct CDR3 sequences, of which around 16% are seen a single time; roughly an eighth belongs to the top ten. The sequencing input was blood. The receptors stem from a woman aged 18 to 35 with Graves' hyperthyroidism.

This clonotype was counted between two and nine times. This rearrangement joins TRBV19 to TRBJ2-1; TRBD2 matches at 10 bases. V dropped 7 bases and J dropped 5; count of bases not matched to a gene: 11. There are 16 residues in the CDR3. Germline CDR1 LNHDA, CDR2 SQIVND (reference sequence). Here the CDR3 reads CASTSLAGVDDNEQFF. The CDR3 DNA follows: TGTGCCAGTACCTCCCTAGCGGGAGTAGATGACAATGAGCAGTTCTTC.

This clonotype was picked up many times. Relative to the germline gene, one junction end is altered; a read error may explain this. This sequence joins TRBV7-7 and TRBJ2-1, with a tentative D call TRBD2 (5 bases). The germline V gene has CDR1 SSHAT and CDR2 FNYEAQ (reference sequence). The CDR3 contains 15 residues. As DNA, the CDR3 is TGTGCTAGCAGCTTACGTAGCGACACCTACAATGAGCAGTTCTTC. Its translation: CASSLRSDTYNEQFF.

This clonotype has ten or more counts. This chain links TRBV28 with TRBJ2-7; D is unclear. The CDR3 runs 12 residues. V was shortened by 3 bases and J by 7 bases, with 10 bases between the two germline ends. The germline V gene has CDR1 MDHEN and CDR2 SYDVKM. CDR3 sequence reads: CASSFGFGEQYF. In DNA form, the CDR3 reads TGTGCCAGCAGTTTCGGGTTCGGGGAGCAGTACTTC.

The chain joins TRBV28 to TRBJ1-2; TRBD1 is a possible D gene (5 bases). In germline, CDR1 is MDHEN, CDR2 SYDVKM. The CDR3 is made up of 16 amino acids. The V end was cut by 3 bases, the J end by 3 bases, with 17 bases between. Written as DNA, the CDR3 is TGTGCCAGCAGTTTTAGGTGGGGCAGGGAACACTATGGCTACACCTTC. It codes for CASSFRWGREHYGYTF.

The gene calls are TRBV20-1 and TRBJ1-5; possibly TRBD1 for D (5 bases). Germline CDR1 reads DFQATT; CDR2 reads SNEGSKA (reference sequence). Trimming took off 5 bases at V and 3 bases at J, with 11 bases between the two ends. The CDR3 spans 13 residues. CDR3 protein: CSAGGPYNQPQHF. The CDR3 DNA follows: TGCAGTGCTGGGGGACCGTACAATCAGCCCCAGCATTTT.